Below are 14 T cell receptor beta chains sequenced from a single sample in a study of T cell responses to AZD1222 COVID-19 vaccine. Method: immunoSEQ multiplex PCR; TCRdb's copy keeps in-frame clones and lacks some. The table records some 100,000 clones, roughly 89% of them present only once. The specimen comprised peripheral blood, sampled on day 0 of AZD1222 vaccination. All receptors derive from an adult in good health.

The chain joins TRBV27 to TRBJ2-1; D not resolved. The germline CDR1 and CDR2 sequences are MNHEY and SMNVEV (reference sequence). The CDR3 has 13 residues. Trimming stripped 0 bases from V and 9 bases from J, with 9 bases between. CDR3 protein: CASSLSPGSEQFF. As DNA, the CDR3 is TGTGCCAGCAGTTTATCGCCCGGTTCTGAGCAGTTCTTC.

This clone came up a few times. This chain links TRBV7-9 with TRBJ1-1; possible D gene TRBD1, 5 bases. The CDR3 is 16 residues long. Germline V gives CDR1 SEHNR, CDR2 FQNEAQ (reference sequence). V lost 1 base to trimming and J lost 5 bases, with 17 bases between them. CDR3: CASSLGQGTGKTEAFF. CDR3 nucleotide sequence: TGTGCCAGCAGCTTAGGGCAGGGAACCGGGAAAACTGAAGCTTTCTTT.

This clone was seen a single time. The chain employs TRBV19 and TRBJ2-2, with 11 nucleotides matching TRBD1. Germline V lookup: CDR1 LNHDA, CDR2 SQIVND (reference sequence). The CDR3 totals 16 residues. V gave up 4 bases and J gave up 5 bases; unmatched junction bases: 6. DNA of the CDR3: TGTGCCAGTAGTAGCCCGGGACAGGGGGGTACCGGGGAGCTGTTTTTT. Its translation is CASSSPGQGGTGELFF.

J is TRBJ2-7 and V is TRBV6-5; D is ambiguous. Germline CDR1 reads MNHEY; CDR2 reads SVGAGI. V dropped 2 bases and J dropped 6 bases, with 8 bases sitting between them. The CDR3 is 12 residues long. The CDR3 nucleotides are TGTGCCAGCAGTTACGACAAGATCGAGCAGTACTTC. It specifies CASSYDKIEQYF.

The genes are TRBV28 and TRBJ2-7; TRBD1 agrees at 9 bases. Germline V lookup: CDR1 MDHEN, CDR2 SYDVKM. J gave up 6 bases and V 7 bases, and 10 bases lay outside the gene matches. This CDR3 has 14 residues. The DNA of the CDR3 is TGTGCCAGCACTGCGGGACAGGGCAATGGCGAGCAGTACTTC. Protein sequence: CASTAGQGNGEQYF.

In this sample, this clone turned up a few times. The CDR3 coding sequence is TGTGCCATCAGTGACCCGACCCAGGGAGGCGGAGGGAGCACAGATACGCAGTATTTT. It specifies CAISDPTQGGGGSTDTQYF. V and J are TRBV10-3 and TRBJ2-3, with a possible D match to TRBD2 (6 bases). Germline CDR1 is ENHRY and CDR2 is SYGVKD. CDR3 size: 19 residues. V was pared by 3 bases and J by 0 bases, with 22 bases between.

The chain recombines TRBV7-2 with TRBJ2-7; D gene uncertain. CDR3 length: 12 amino acids. The ends were cut back, 7 bases at V and 1 base at J, with 8 bases in the middle. Germline assignment: CDR1 SGHTA and CDR2 FQGNSA. CDR3 nucleotide sequence: TGTGCCAGCACGGCAAGATCCTACGAGCAGTACTTC. The encoded protein is CASTARSYEQYF.

The rearrangement links TRBV9 to TRBJ1-3; D remains unclear. The V gene lost 4 bases and the J gene lost 8 bases, with 13 bases spanning the gap. This CDR3 comprises 13 residues. Germline-derived CDR1 and CDR2 are SGDLS and YYNGEE. This CDR3 reads CASSSRPWDTIYF. CDR3 in DNA: TGTGCCAGCAGCTCCAGACCCTGGGACACCATATATTTT.

The chain has TRBV3-1 (or the pseudogene TRBV3-2) and TRBJ2-1; D ambiguous. Germline assignment: CDR1 LGHDT and CDR2 YNNKEL (reference sequence). The V end was cut by 3 bases, the J end by 5 bases, with 8 bases between. This CDR3 has 13 residues. CDR3 region: CASSQWLNNEQFF. The DNA of the CDR3 is TGTGCCAGCAGCCAGTGGCTAAACAATGAGCAGTTCTTC.

The rearrangement links TRBV28 to TRBJ1-2; D is undetermined. Germline CDR1 and CDR2: MDHEN and SYDVKM. V lost 1 base and J 6 bases, leaving 15 bases between the germline ends. The CDR3 consists of 15 residues. CDR3 coding DNA: TGTGCCAGCAGTTTATTTGGTACCTTTGGGGATGGCTACACCTTC. Amino acid sequence: CASSLFGTFGDGYTF.

The chain recombines TRBV18 with TRBJ2-7; TRBD2 might be the D (7 bases). CDR3 length: 13 amino acids. Looked up from germline, CDR1 is KGHSH and CDR2 is LQKENI. V lost 2 bases to trimming and J lost 7 bases, with 12 bases between them. The CDR3 sequence is CASSPGGAREQYF. In nucleotides, the CDR3 is TGTGCCAGCTCACCAGGGGGGGCGCGGGAGCAGTACTTC. The full variable domain, with the rest looked up from reference TRBV18 and TRBJ2-7, is NAGVMQNPRHLVRRRGQEARLRCSPMKGHSHVYWYRQLPEEGLKFMVYLQKENIIDESGMPKERFSAEFPKEGPSILRIQQVVRGDSAAYFCASSPGGAREQYFGPGTRLTVT.

The chain links TRBV3-1 (or the pseudogene TRBV3-2) to TRBJ2-2; D may be TRBD2 (5 bases). The CDR3 covers 14 residues. Germline V lookup: CDR1 LGHDT, CDR2 YNNKEL (reference sequence). V lost 0 bases and J lost 6, with 8 bases in between. The DNA of the CDR3 is TGTGCCAGCAGCCAAGAGCTACTAGCCGGGGAGCTGTTTTTT. As protein: CASSQELLAGELFF.

The chain combines TRBV7-3 with TRBJ2-1; D assignment may be TRBD1 or TRBD2 (7 bases each). Germline V gene lookup returns CDR1 SGHTA and CDR2 FQGTGA. The CDR3 runs to 17 residues. V shed 2 bases and J shed 9 bases, with 23 bases lying between them. In DNA, the CDR3 is TGTGCCAGCAGCTTACTTGCGCAGGGGGGGATCCGAGGTGAGCAGTTCTTC. Translation: CASSLLAQGGIRGEQFF.

J is TRBJ2-7 and V is TRBV5-6; the match to TRBD1 covers 8 bases. CDR3 length: 15 residues. The germline V gene has CDR1 SGHDT and CDR2 YYEEEE. Losses at the gene ends were 5 bases for V and 0 bases for J; bases not matched to a gene: 7. This CDR3 is CASSPGTGVSYEQYF. For the CDR3, the DNA is TGTGCCAGCAGTCCCGGGACAGGAGTCTCCTACGAGCAGTACTTC.